This T cell receptor (beta chain) was captured by sequencing in a study of OX40 agonist ivuxolimab in advanced cancers. Looking at the study overall: A male proportion of around 86% was recorded, with mean age about 60 years and range roughly 20 to 90.

With autoimmune disease history or systemic immunosuppression, patients were excluded. TCRdb's copy holds only in-frame clones and misses some; the assay was immunoSEQ multiplex PCR. The sample yields some 42,000 clones, about 82% seen once. V was trimmed by 6 bases and J by 2 bases, leaving 8 bases between them. Per the germline V gene, CDR1 is SNHLY and CDR2 is FYNNEI. This CDR3 contains 13 residues. For this clone: Its antigen is not known.

General study findings and limits: Clonal expansion was seen in CD4+ and CD8+ blood T cells by week 6 at 0.1 to 3.0 mg/kg.

The chain carries TRBV2 and TRBJ1-3; D not resolved. The sequence was collected from an adult with an advanced solid tumor such as melanoma, head and neck, liver or kidney cancer. The material was CD4+ or CD8+ T cells sorted from blood, obtained in a trial of the OX40 agonist ivuxolimab. CDR3: CASSLYAGNTIYF. In nucleotides, the CDR3 is TGTGCCAGCAGCTTGTATGCTGGAAACACCATATATTTT.